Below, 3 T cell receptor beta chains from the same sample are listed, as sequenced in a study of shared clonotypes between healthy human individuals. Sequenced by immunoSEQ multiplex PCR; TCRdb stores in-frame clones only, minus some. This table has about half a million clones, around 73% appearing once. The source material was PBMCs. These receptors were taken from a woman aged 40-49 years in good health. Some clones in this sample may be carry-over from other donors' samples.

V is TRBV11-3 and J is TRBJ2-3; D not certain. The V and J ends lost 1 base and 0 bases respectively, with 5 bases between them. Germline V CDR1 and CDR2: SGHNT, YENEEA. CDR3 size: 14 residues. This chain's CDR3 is CASSLGPSTDTQYF. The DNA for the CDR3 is TGTGCCAGCAGCTTAGGCCCGAGCACAGATACGCAGTATTTT.

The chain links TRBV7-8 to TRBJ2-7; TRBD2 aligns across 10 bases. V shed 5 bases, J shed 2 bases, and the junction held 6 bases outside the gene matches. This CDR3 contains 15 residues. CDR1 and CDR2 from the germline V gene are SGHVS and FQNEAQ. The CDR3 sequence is CASSRRTSGPYEQYF. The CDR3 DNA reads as TGTGCCAGCAGCCGCCGGACTAGCGGCCCCTACGAGCAGTACTTC.

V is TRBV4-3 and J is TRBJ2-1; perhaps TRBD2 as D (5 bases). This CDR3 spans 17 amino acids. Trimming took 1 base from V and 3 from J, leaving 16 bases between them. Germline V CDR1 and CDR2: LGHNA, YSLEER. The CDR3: CASSQGAAAELYNEQFF. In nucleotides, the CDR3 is TGCGCCAGCAGCCAAGGAGCGGCGGCGGAGCTCTACAATGAGCAGTTCTTC.